This is a list of T cell receptor beta chains from one sample in a study of blood T cells in healthy people across ages. TCRdb independently ran MiXCR on the 5' RACE reads; one entry per CDR3 protein. The data show just under 750,000 distinct CDR3 sequences, over 20% seen once. Sample: blood. These receptors were taken from a man between 70 and 80 years old in good health. CDR3s include the opening cysteine and the closing phenylalanine or tryptophan. The D gene is left open where the match is weak.

TRBD1	TRBV5-1	TRBJ2-5	CASSLAYRGETQYF
-	TRBV7-9	TRBJ2-5	CASSQGGGEETQYF
-	TRBV11-3	TRBJ1-4	CASSKKRASTGRREKLFF
-	TRBV12-3/TRBV12-4	TRBJ2-1	CASSLYAENNEQFF
-	TRBV9	TRBJ1-4	CASSRQDNEKLFF
TRBD2	TRBV7-9	TRBJ2-2	CASSSLAANTGELFF
TRBD2	TRBV29-1	TRBJ2-4	CSVEGGGENIQYF
TRBD2	TRBV20-1	TRBJ2-3	CSAALAGGSDTQYF
TRBD1	TRBV27	TRBJ1-2	CASRVGQGGGYTF
-	TRBV12-3/TRBV12-4	TRBJ1-3	CALQTLRGNTIYF
-	TRBV5-1	TRBJ1-2	CASSLDGTYGYTF
-	TRBV4-2	TRBJ2-1	CASSAQSRTPENEQFF
-	TRBV6-1	TRBJ1-4	CASSDQHVSGREKLFF
-	TRBV5-1	TRBJ2-5	CASSAGLTQETQYF
-	TRBV3-1	TRBJ2-1	CASSRTGDSYNEQFF
TRBD2	TRBV30	TRBJ2-3	CAWSRGGRGTDTQYF
-	TRBV10-1	TRBJ2-2	CASSDAGAGELFF
-	TRBV7-9	TRBJ2-1	CASSLDLRGQFF
-	TRBV10-1	TRBJ1-2	CASSGPGGGYTF
-	TRBV15	TRBJ2-3	CATSREGADTQYF
-	TRBV10-3	TRBJ1-2	CAISESDGTVYGYTF
-	TRBV6-5	TRBJ1-1	CASSSLSTRGRTEAFF
-	TRBV20-1	TRBJ2-3	CSAKEPSLAVADTQYF
-	TRBV3-1	TRBJ1-1	CASSPTVMNTEAFF
-	TRBV4-3	TRBJ1-2	CASSRGGQTWRGYTF
-	TRBV12-3/TRBV12-4	TRBJ2-1	CASSPDPVTNEQFF
-	TRBV7-6	TRBJ1-3	CASSFSTRLSGNTIYF
-	TRBV28	TRBJ1-4	CASSFNRAPGEKLFF
TRBD2	TRBV5-5	TRBJ2-7	CASSTSGTSGGYEQYF
-	TRBV20-1	TRBJ2-7	CSARIRAWGPTYEQYF
-	TRBV9	TRBJ2-1	CASSVDSYNYNEQFF
TRBD1	TRBV10-3	TRBJ1-3	CAIRDRGSSGNTIYF
TRBD1	TRBV3-1	TRBJ2-3	CASSPDRVRDTQYF
TRBD1	TRBV30	TRBJ1-5	CAWSGGLLTGQGVSQPQHF
TRBD2	TRBV12-3/TRBV12-4	TRBJ2-3	CASSPLARGSPDAQYF